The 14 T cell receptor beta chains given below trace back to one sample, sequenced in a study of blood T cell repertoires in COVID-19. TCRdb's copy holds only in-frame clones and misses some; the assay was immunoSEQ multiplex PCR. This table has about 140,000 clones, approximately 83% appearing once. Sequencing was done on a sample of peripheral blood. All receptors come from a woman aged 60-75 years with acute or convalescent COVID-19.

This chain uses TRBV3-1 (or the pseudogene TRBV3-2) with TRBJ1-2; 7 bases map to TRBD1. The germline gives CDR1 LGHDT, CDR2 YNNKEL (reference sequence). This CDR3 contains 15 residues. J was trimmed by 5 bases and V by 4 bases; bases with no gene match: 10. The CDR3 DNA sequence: TGTGCCAGCAGCCTACCCGGCGCAGGGGGTTATGGCTACACCTTC. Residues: CASSLPGAGGYGYTF.

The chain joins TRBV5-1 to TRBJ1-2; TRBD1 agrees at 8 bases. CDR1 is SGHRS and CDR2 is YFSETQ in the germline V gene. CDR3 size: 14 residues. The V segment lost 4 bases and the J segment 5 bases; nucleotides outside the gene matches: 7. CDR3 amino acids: CASSLDRVEYGYTF. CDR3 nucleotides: TGCGCCAGCAGCCTGGACAGGGTGGAGTATGGCTACACCTTC.

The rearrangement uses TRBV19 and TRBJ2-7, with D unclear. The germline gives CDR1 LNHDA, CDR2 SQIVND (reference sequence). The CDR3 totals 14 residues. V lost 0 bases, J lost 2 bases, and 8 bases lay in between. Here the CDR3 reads CASSIDYRPYEQYF. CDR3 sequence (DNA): TGTGCCAGTAGTATAGACTACAGACCCTACGAGCAGTACTTC. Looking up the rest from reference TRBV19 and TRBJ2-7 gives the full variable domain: DGGITQSPKYLFRKEGQNVTLSCEQNLNHDAMYWYRQDPGQGLRLIYYSQIVNDFQKGDIAEGYSVSREKKESFPLTVTSAQKNPTAFYLCASSIDYRPYEQYFGPGTRLTVT.

CDR3 DNA sequence: TGTGCCAGCAGCGATACCGGGACAGCATCCTATGGCTACACCTTC. It specifies CASSDTGTASYGYTF. The gene calls are TRBV9 and TRBJ1-2; 7 bases align to TRBD1. Per the germline V gene, CDR1 is SGDLS and CDR2 is YYNGEE. The CDR3 loop spans 15 amino acids. Unmatched junction bases numbered 9, after V lost 3 bases and J lost 4 bases.

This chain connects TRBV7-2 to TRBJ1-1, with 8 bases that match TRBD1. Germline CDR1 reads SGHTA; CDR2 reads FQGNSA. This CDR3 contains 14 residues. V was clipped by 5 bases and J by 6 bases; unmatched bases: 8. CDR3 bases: TGTGCCAGCAGCCCGGACAGGGATTCCCCTGAAGCTTTCTTT. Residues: CASSPDRDSPEAFF.

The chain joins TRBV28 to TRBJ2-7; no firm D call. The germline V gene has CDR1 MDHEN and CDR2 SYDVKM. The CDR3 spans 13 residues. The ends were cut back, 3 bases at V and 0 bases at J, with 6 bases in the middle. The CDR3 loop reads CASSFGSSYEQYF. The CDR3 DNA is TGTGCCAGCAGTTTTGGCAGCTCCTACGAGCAGTACTTC.

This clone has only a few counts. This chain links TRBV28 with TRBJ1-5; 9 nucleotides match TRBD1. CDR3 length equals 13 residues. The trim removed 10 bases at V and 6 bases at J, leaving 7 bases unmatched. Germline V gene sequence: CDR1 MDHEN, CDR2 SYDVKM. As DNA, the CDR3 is TGTGCCACGGCCACAGGGGGCGGTCAGCCCCAGCATTTT. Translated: CATATGGGQPQHF.

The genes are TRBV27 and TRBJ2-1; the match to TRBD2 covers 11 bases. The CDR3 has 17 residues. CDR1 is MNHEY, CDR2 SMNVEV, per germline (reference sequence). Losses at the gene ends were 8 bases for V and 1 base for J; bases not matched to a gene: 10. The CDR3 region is CASSARIAGGSYNEQFF. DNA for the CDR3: TGTGCCAGCTCGGCGCGGATAGCGGGAGGGTCCTACAATGAGCAGTTCTTC.

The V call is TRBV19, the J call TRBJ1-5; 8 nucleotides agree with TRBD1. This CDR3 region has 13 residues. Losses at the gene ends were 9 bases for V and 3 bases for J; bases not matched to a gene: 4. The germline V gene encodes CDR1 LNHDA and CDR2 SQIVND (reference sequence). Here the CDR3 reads CASRTGYNQPQHF. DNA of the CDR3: TGTGCCAGCCGGACAGGGTACAATCAGCCCCAGCATTTT.

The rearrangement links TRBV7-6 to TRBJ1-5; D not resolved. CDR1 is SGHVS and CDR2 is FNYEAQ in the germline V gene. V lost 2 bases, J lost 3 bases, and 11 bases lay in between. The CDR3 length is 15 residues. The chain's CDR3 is CASSLSSQVNQPQHF. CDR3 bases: TGTGCCAGCAGCTTAAGTTCGCAGGTCAATCAGCCCCAGCATTTT.

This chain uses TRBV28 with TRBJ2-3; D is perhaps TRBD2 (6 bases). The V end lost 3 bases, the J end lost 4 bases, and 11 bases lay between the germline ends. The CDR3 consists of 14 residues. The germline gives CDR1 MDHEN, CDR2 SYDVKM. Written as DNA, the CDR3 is TGTGCCAGCAGTTTTCGGCGGGACTCAGATACGCAGTATTTT. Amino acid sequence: CASSFRRDSDTQYF.

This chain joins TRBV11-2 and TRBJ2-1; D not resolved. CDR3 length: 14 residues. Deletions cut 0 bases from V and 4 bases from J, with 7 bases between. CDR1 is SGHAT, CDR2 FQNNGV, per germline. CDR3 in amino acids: CASSLERIYNEQFF. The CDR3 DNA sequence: TGTGCCAGCAGCTTAGAGAGGATATACAATGAGCAGTTCTTC.

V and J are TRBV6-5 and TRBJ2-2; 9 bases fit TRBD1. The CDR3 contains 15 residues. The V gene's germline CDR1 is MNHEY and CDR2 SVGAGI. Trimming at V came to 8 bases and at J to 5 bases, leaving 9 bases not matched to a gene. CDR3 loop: CASSRTGERTGELFF. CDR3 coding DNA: TGTGCCAGCTCGAGGACAGGGGAGAGGACCGGGGAGCTGTTTTTT.

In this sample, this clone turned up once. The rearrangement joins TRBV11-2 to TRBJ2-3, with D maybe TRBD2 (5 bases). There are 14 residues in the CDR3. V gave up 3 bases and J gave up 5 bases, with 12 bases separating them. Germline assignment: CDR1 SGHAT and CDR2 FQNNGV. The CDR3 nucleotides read TGTGCCAGCAGCTTCAGAGGGATAGAAGATACGCAGTATTTT. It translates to CASSFRGIEDTQYF.